The 12 T cell receptor beta chains listed next were all sequenced from one sample in a study of blood T cell repertoires in COVID-19. Measured with immunoSEQ multiplex PCR; TCRdb has only the in-frame clones, and not every one. Of around 300,000 clones listed, over 75% are singletons. Sequenced: peripheral blood. Source of these receptors: a human donor in a cohort sampled during active COVID-19.

In DNA, the CDR3 is TGTGCCAGCAGCTTACCCAGCGGGAGGGGAACAGATACGCAGTATTTT. It specifies CASSLPSGRGTDTQYF. The rearrangement joins TRBV7-9 to TRBJ2-3; TRBD2 matches at 10 bases. Germline V gives CDR1 SEHNR, CDR2 FQNEAQ (reference sequence). The CDR3 consists of 16 residues. Germline trimming cut 2 bases from V and 3 bases from J; bases unmatched to any gene: 5.

CDR3 sequence: CASSSPRGGRANVLTF. CDR3 nucleotides: TGTGCCAGCAGCTCCCCTCGGGGAGGGAGGGCCAACGTCCTGACTTTC. The rearrangement joins TRBV7-2 to TRBJ2-6; TRBD2 agrees at 7 bases. The germline gives CDR1 SGHTA, CDR2 FQGNSA. The ends lost 4 bases at V and 5 bases at J; junction bases unmatched: 8. The CDR3 covers 16 residues.

The chain links TRBV5-1 to TRBJ2-3, with a weak D call TRBD2 (5 bases). V lost 7 bases, J lost 4 bases, and 10 bases lay in between. This CDR3 region has 12 residues. The germline CDR1 and CDR2 sequences are SGHRS and YFSETQ. As DNA, the CDR3 is TGCGCCAGCGCCGACGGGGCAGATACGCAGTATTTT. The encoded protein is CASADGADTQYF.

CDR3 region: CASSYSLDYGYTF. The CDR3, as DNA: TGTGCCAGCAGTTACTCGTTAGACTATGGCTACACCTTC. The chain has TRBV6-6 and TRBJ1-2; D call uncertain. The V gene lost 0 bases and the J gene lost 3 bases, with 5 bases spanning the gap. The CDR3 is 13 residues long. The V gene's germline CDR1 is MNHNY and CDR2 SVGAGI (reference sequence).

V is TRBV2 and J is TRBJ1-5; no clear D gene. The CDR3 is 15 residues long. Germline CDR1 and CDR2: SNHLY and FYNNEI. With 7 bases removed from V and 1 base from J, the gap between germline ends came to 14 bases. CDR3 sequence (DNA): TGTGCCAGCAAGGTAGCCGGGAACAGCAATCAGCCCCAGCATTTT. Translating it yields CASKVAGNSNQPQHF.

V is TRBV19 and J is TRBJ2-7, with D possibly TRBD2 on 6 matching bases. Per germline, CDR1 LNHDA and CDR2 SQIVND (reference sequence). The ends were cut back, 3 bases at V and 3 bases at J, with 9 bases in the middle. CDR3 length: 13 residues. CDR3 bases: TGTGCCAGTAGTATGCTGGAGGGCTACGAGCAGTACTTC. Translated, it gives CASSMLEGYEQYF.

J is TRBJ2-2 and V is TRBV3-1 (or the pseudogene TRBV3-2), with 12 bases lining up with TRBD2. This CDR3 comprises 17 residues. Germline V gives CDR1 LGHDT, CDR2 YNNKEL (reference sequence). J gave up 2 bases and V 7 bases, and 8 bases lay outside the gene matches. This CDR3 is CASTRRTSGTNTGELFF. CDR3 sequence (DNA): TGTGCCAGCACCCGTCGGACTAGCGGGACTAACACCGGGGAGCTGTTTTTT.

CDR3 residues: CASREGGPGELFF. DNA for the CDR3: TGCGCCAGCAGAGAGGGAGGTCCCGGGGAGCTGTTTTTT. This chain joins TRBV5-1 and TRBJ2-2; D may be TRBD2 (6 bases). This CDR3 region has 13 residues. Trimming took off 5 bases at V and 6 bases at J, with 11 bases between the two ends. Germline CDR1 and CDR2: SGHRS and YFSETQ.

The gene calls are TRBV7-3 and TRBJ2-6; D might be TRBD2 (5 bases). The CDR3 is made up of 16 amino acids. Germline V CDR1 and CDR2: SGHTA, FQGTGA. V shed 3 bases and J shed 4 bases, with 13 bases lying between them. The CDR3 sequence is CASSFTSRGGANVLTF. The CDR3 nucleotides read TGTGCCAGCAGCTTTACCTCCCGAGGGGGGGCCAACGTCCTGACTTTC. Drawing the rest from reference TRBV7-3 and TRBJ2-6, the complete variable domain is GAGVSQTPSNKVTEKGKYVELRCDPISGHTALYWYRQSLGQGPEFLIYFQGTGAADDSGLPNDRFFAVRPEGSVSTLKIQRTERGDSAVYLCASSFTSRGGANVLTFGAGSRLTVL.

The J gene is TRBJ1-1, the V gene TRBV5-6; D is unresolved. Germline V gives CDR1 SGHDT, CDR2 YYEEEE. V was pared by 2 bases and J by 0 bases, with 17 bases between. The CDR3 consists of 17 residues. The CDR3 is CASSFEGSQVMNTEAFF. CDR3 bases: TGTGCCAGCAGCTTCGAAGGGAGCCAAGTAATGAACACTGAAGCTTTCTTT.

This sequence joins TRBV19 and TRBJ1-6, with 11 positions matching TRBD1. The CDR3 has 14 amino acids. V lost 10 bases, J lost 10 bases, and 9 bases stayed unmatched. The germline V gene encodes CDR1 LNHDA and CDR2 SQIVND (reference sequence). The CDR3, as DNA: TGTGCCACCGCCGGACAGGGGGCAGGATCACCCCTCCACTTT. This translates into CATAGQGAGSPLHF.

J is TRBJ2-3 and V is TRBV6-5; D is possibly TRBD2 (6 bases). CDR3 length equals 14 residues. The V gene's germline CDR1 is MNHEY and CDR2 SVGAGI. Trimming cost V 2 bases and J 2 bases, with 8 bases left between them. This CDR3 is CASSYREATDTQYF. The CDR3 DNA is TGTGCCAGCAGTTACAGGGAGGCCACAGATACGCAGTATTTT.